The 8 T cell receptor beta chains listed next were all sequenced from one sample in a study of blood T cell repertoires in COVID-19 (dated by TCRdb to about 2020). Receptor amplification or capture employed the immunoSEQ multiplex PCR assay. The table comes from immuneACCESS by way of TCRdb, which keeps in-frame sequences with V and J called. Part of the clones is missing from these tables; in studies checked, under half for an unresolved V gene and the rest for unknown reasons. In all, the sample holds over 200,000 clones, and 88% of those were seen once. Around 2.8% of the sample is in the top ten clones. Material: peripheral blood. The receptors come from a woman aged 55 to 70 with acute or convalescent COVID-19.

This chain joins TRBV5-8 and TRBJ2-3; TRBD2 matches at 10 bases. CDR1 is SGHTS and CDR2 is YDEGEE in the germline V gene. V lost 0 bases to trimming and J lost 4 bases; unmatched junction nucleotides: 8. The CDR3 is 17 residues long. The CDR3 region has the DNA TGTGCCAGCAGCTTGGATCCTAGCGGGAGCGGGTCAGATACGCAGTATTTT. Its protein is CASSLDPSGSGSDTQYF.

The CDR3 is CASSRGGNTIYF. DNA of the CDR3: TGTGCCAGCAGCCGCGGGGGAAACACCATATATTTT. V gene TRBV7-9 combines with J gene TRBJ1-3, with D unresolved. Trimming left V 5 bases short and J 4 bases short, with 6 bases between. Germline CDR1 and CDR2: SEHNR and FQNEAQ (reference sequence). The CDR3 consists of 12 residues.

The chain has TRBV6-5 and TRBJ1-1, with 7 bases fitting TRBD1. V shed 5 bases and J 5 bases; nucleotides not matched to a gene: 11. Germline V CDR1 and CDR2: MNHEY, SVGAGI. The CDR3 totals 15 residues. CDR3 protein: CASSRAGGRGTEAFF. The DNA of the CDR3 is TGTGCCAGCAGTCGAGCAGGGGGTAGGGGGACTGAAGCTTTCTTT.

The V call is TRBV11-3, the J call TRBJ2-3; TRBD1 matches at 7 bases. Germline CDR1 is SGHNT and CDR2 is YENEEA. The CDR3 is 16 amino acids. V gave up 5 bases and J gave up 2 bases; unmatched junction bases: 10. CDR3: CASSLGGGAPTDTQYF. CDR3 DNA sequence: TGTGCCAGCAGCCTAGGGGGCGGAGCCCCCACAGATACGCAGTATTTT.

CDR3 nucleotide sequence: TGCGCCAGCTCCGACAGGTCTCCTAGCAATCAGCCCCAGCATTTT. This encodes CASSDRSPSNQPQHF. This chain uses TRBV5-1 with TRBJ1-5, with D tentatively TRBD1 (6 bases). V was clipped by 7 bases and J by 0 bases, with 14 bases between them. This CDR3 region has 15 residues. Looked up from germline, CDR1 is SGHRS and CDR2 is YFSETQ. Drawing the rest from reference TRBV5-1 and TRBJ1-5, the complete variable domain is KAGVTQTPRYLIKTRGQQVTLSCSPISGHRSVSWYQQTPGQGLQFLFEYFSETQRNKGNFPGRFSGRQFSNSRSEMNVSTLELGDSALYLCASSDRSPSNQPQHFGDGTRLSIL.

The chain combines TRBV18 with TRBJ1-1; D remains ambiguous. With 3 bases removed from V and 7 bases from J, the gap between germline ends came to 15 bases. The CDR3 is made up of 14 amino acids. Germline V gene lookup returns CDR1 KGHSH and CDR2 LQKENI. CDR3 coding DNA: TGTGCCAGCTCACCGGACGGACTTCGGGGTGAAGCTTTCTTT. Translation gives CASSPDGLRGEAFF. The variable domain in full, completed from reference TRBV18 and TRBJ1-1, reads NAGVMQNPRHLVRRRGQEARLRCSPMKGHSHVYWYRQLPEEGLKFMVYLQKENIIDESGMPKERFSAEFPKEGPSILRIQQVVRGDSAAYFCASSPDGLRGEAFFGQGTRLTVV.

The chain couples TRBV5-4 to TRBJ1-2; D gene uncertain. The CDR3 has 14 amino acids. V was trimmed by 4 bases and J by 6 bases, leaving 16 bases between them. Per the germline V gene, CDR1 is SGHNT and CDR2 is YYREEE (reference sequence). The CDR3 loop is CASSLRTGFNGYTF. CDR3 DNA sequence: TGTGCCAGCAGCCTGCGGACTGGCTTTAATGGCTACACCTTC.

The V and J genes are TRBV28 and TRBJ1-2; 7 bases align to TRBD1. This CDR3 is built from 13 residues. V shed 8 bases and J 4 bases; nucleotides not matched to a gene: 7. Germline V gives CDR1 MDHEN, CDR2 SYDVKM. CDR3 DNA: TGTGCCAGCGGTTATGACAGGGTCTATGGCTACACCTTC. This codes for CASGYDRVYGYTF.